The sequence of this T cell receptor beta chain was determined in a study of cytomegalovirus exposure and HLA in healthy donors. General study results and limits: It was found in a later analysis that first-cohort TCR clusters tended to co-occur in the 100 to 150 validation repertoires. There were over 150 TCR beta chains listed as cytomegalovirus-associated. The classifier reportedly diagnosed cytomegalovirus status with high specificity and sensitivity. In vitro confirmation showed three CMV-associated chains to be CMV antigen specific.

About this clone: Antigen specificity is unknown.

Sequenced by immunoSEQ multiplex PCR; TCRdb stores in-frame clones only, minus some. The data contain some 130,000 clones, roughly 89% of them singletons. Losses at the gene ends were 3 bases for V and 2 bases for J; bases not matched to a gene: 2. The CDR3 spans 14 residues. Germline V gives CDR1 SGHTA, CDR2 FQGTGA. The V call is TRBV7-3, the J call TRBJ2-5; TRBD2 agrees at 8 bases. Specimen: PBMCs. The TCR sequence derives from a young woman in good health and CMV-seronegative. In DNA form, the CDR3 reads TGTGCCAGCAGCTTGAGCGGGGGACAAGAGACCCAGTACTTC. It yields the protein CASSLSGGQETQYF.